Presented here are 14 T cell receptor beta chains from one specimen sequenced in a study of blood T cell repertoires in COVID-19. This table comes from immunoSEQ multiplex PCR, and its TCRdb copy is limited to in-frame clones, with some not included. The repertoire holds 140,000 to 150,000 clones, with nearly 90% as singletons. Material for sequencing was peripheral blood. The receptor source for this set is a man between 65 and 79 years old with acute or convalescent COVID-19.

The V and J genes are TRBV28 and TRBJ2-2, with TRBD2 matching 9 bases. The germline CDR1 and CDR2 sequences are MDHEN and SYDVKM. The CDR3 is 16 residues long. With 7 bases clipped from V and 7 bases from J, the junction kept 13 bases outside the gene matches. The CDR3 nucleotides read TGTGCCAGCATCCATGGCGGACTAGCGTATAGCGGGGAGCTGTTTTTT. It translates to CASIHGGLAYSGELFF.

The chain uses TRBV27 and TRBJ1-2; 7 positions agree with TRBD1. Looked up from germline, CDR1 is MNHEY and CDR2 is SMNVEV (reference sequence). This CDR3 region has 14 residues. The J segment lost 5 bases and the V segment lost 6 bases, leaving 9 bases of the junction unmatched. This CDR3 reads CASRQTGLRYGYTF. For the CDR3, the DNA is TGTGCCAGCAGGCAGACAGGGTTGAGGTATGGCTACACCTTC.

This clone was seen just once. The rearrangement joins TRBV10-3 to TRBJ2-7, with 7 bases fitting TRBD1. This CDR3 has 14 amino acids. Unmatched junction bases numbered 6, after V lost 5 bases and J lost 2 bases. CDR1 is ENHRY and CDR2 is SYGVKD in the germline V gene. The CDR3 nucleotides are TGTGCCATCAGTTCCGGGACAGTAACCTACGAGCAGTACTTC. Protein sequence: CAISSGTVTYEQYF.

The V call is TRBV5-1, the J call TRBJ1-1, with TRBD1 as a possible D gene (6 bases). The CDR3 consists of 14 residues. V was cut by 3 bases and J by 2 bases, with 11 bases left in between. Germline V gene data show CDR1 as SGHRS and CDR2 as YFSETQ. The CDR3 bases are TGCGCCAGCAGCTCCGGGACATCTAACACTGAAGCTTTCTTT. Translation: CASSSGTSNTEAFF.

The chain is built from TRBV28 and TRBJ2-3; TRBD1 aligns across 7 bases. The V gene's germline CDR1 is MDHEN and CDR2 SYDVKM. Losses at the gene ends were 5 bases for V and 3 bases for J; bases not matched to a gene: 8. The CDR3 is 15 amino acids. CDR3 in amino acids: CASSGRRGLTDTQYF. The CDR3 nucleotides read TGTGCCAGCAGTGGGCGTAGGGGGCTAACAGATACGCAGTATTTT.

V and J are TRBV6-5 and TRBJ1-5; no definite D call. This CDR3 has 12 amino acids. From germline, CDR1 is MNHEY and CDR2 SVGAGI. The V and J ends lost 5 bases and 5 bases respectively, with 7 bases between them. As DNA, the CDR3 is TGTGCCAGCAGTCAACTCCATCAGCCCCAGCATTTT. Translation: CASSQLHQPQHF.

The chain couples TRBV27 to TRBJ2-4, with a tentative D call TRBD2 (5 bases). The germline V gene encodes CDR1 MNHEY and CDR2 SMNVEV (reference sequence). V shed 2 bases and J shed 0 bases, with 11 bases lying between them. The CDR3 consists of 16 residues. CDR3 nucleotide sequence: TGTGCCAGCAGTTTAGAGGGCCGCGGAGCCAAAAACATTCAGTACTTC. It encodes CASSLEGRGAKNIQYF.

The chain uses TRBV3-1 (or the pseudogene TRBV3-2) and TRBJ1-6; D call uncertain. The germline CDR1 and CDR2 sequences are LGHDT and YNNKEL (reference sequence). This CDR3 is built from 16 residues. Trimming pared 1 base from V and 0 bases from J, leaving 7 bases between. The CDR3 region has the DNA TGTGCCAGCAGCCAAGCGCAGGTCTCCTATAATTCACCCCTCCACTTT. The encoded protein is CASSQAQVSYNSPLHF.

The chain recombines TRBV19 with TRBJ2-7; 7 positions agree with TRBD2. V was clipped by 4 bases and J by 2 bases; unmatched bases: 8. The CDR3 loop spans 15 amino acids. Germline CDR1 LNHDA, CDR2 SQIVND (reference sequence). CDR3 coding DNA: TGTGCCAGTAGTAGCCCCCAGCGGGGACCCTACGAGCAGTACTTC. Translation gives CASSSPQRGPYEQYF. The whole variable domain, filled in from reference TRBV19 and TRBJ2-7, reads DGGITQSPKYLFRKEGQNVTLSCEQNLNHDAMYWYRQDPGQGLRLIYYSQIVNDFQKGDIAEGYSVSREKKESFPLTVTSAQKNPTAFYLCASSSPQRGPYEQYFGPGTRLTVT.

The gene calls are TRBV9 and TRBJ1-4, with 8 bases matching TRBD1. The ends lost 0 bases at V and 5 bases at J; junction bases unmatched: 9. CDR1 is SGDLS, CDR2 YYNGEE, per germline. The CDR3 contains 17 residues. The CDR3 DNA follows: TGTGCCAGCAGCGTAGCATCAGGGGGCTTCCTAAATGAAAAACTGTTTTTT. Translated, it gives CASSVASGGFLNEKLFF.

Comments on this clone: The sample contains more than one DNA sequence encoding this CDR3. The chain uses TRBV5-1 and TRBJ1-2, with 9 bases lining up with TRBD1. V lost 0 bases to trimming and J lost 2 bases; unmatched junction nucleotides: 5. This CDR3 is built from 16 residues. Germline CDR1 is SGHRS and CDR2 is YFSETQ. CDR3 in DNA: TGCGCCAGCAGCTTGGCCCGACAGGGGGACAACTATGGCTACACCTTC. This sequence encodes CASSLARQGDNYGYTF.

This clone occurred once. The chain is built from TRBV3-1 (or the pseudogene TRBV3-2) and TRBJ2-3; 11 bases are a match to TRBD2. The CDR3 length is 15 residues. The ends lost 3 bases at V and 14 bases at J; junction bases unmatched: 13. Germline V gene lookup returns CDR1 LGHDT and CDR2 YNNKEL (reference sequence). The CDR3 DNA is TGTGCCAGCAGCCAGCAGGCGGTAGCGGGGGGGTTATTGTATTTT. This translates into CASSQQAVAGGLLYF.

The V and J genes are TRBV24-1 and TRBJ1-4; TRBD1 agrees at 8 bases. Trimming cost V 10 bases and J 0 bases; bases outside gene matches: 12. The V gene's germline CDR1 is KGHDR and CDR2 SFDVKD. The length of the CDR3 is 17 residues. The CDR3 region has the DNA TGTGCCACTCTTTGGCGGACAGGGAGGCCAACTAATGAAAAACTGTTTTTT. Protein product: CATLWRTGRPTNEKLFF.

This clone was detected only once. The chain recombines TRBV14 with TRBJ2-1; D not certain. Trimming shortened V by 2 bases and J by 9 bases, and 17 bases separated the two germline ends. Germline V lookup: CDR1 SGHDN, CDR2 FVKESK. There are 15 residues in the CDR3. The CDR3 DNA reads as TGTGCCAGCAGCCAAATGGATGCGGTTCGTAGTGAGCAGTTCTTC. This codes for CASSQMDAVRSEQFF. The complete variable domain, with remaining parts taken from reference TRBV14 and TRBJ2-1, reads EAGVTQFPSHSVIEKGQTVTLRCDPISGHDNLYWYRRVMGKEIKFLLHFVKESKQDESGMPNNRFLAERTGGTYSTLKVQPAELEDSGVYFCASSQMDAVRSEQFFGPGTRLTVL.